The 14 T cell receptor beta chains in this list originate from one sample, sequenced in a study of tissue T cells after allogeneic stem cell transplantation. Assay: immunoSEQ multiplex PCR; the TCRdb copy retains only in-frame clones and omits some. Of some 25,000 clones listed, under 95% are singletons. The sequencing used blood, collected before transplantation. The receptor source for this set is a male donor aged 60 or over who later had graft-versus-host disease after an allogeneic stem cell transplant.

The chain recombines TRBV19 with TRBJ2-7; 9 bases agree with TRBD1. The ends lost 6 bases at V and 1 base at J; junction bases unmatched: 10. This CDR3 spans 16 amino acids. The germline gives CDR1 LNHDA, CDR2 SQIVND (reference sequence). In nucleotides, the CDR3 is TGTGCCAGTAGCGAACTGCGACAGGGGGGATCCTACGAGCAGTACTTC. As protein: CASSELRQGGSYEQYF. Supplemented by reference TRBV19 and TRBJ2-7, the full variable domain reads DGGITQSPKYLFRKEGQNVTLSCEQNLNHDAMYWYRQDPGQGLRLIYYSQIVNDFQKGDIAEGYSVSREKKESFPLTVTSAQKNPTAFYLCASSELRQGGSYEQYFGPGTRLTVT.

The genes are TRBV7-3 and TRBJ2-1, with D tentatively TRBD1 (5 bases). CDR3 length equals 15 residues. The germline V and J ends were trimmed by 2 bases and 1 base, with 9 bases remaining between them. The germline V gene encodes CDR1 SGHTA and CDR2 FQGTGA. CDR3 in amino acids: CASSLGQGSYNEQFF. CDR3 nucleotide sequence: TGTGCCAGCAGCTTAGGGCAGGGTTCCTACAATGAGCAGTTCTTC.

CDR3 loop: CASGVSGTYEQYF. In DNA form, the CDR3 reads TGTGCCAGCGGGGTAAGCGGGACCTACGAGCAGTACTTC. The V gene is TRBV28, the J gene TRBJ2-7; 7 nucleotides match TRBD2. The V and J ends lost 8 bases and 2 bases, in that order; junction bases with no gene match: 6. Germline V gene lookup returns CDR1 MDHEN and CDR2 SYDVKM. CDR3 length: 13 residues.

In nucleotides, the CDR3 is TGTGCCTGTCGAGCGGGAGCGGCCTCTGGGGCCAACGTCCTGACTTTC. Encoded protein: CACRAGAASGANVLTF. The chain uses TRBV30 and TRBJ2-6, with TRBD2 matching 8 bases. The CDR3 is 16 residues long. Germline CDR1 is GTSNPN and CDR2 is SVGIG (reference sequence). The V gene end was trimmed by 6 bases and the J gene end by 0 bases; junction bases not matched to a gene: 7.

J is TRBJ1-5 and V is TRBV29-1; no firm D call. The germline V gene encodes CDR1 SQVTM and CDR2 ANQGSEA. This CDR3 contains 13 residues. Trimming took 3 bases from V and 5 from J, leaving 11 bases between them. This CDR3 is CSVEVQRYQPQHF. DNA of the CDR3: TGCAGCGTTGAGGTACAGCGGTATCAGCCCCAGCATTTT.

The sample holds one count of this clone. The V gene is TRBV7-3, the J gene TRBJ2-1; 7 positions match TRBD2. Trimming took 4 bases from V and 3 from J; bases not matched to a gene: 6. The germline CDR1 and CDR2 sequences are SGHTA and FQGTGA. The CDR3 has 15 amino acids. CDR3 protein: CASSSQPGGYNEQFF. CDR3 coding DNA: TGTGCCAGCAGCTCGCAACCGGGAGGCTACAATGAGCAGTTCTTC. Supplemented by reference TRBV7-3 and TRBJ2-1, the full variable domain reads GAGVSQTPSNKVTEKGKYVELRCDPISGHTALYWYRQSLGQGPEFLIYFQGTGAADDSGLPNDRFFAVRPEGSVSTLKIQRTERGDSAVYLCASSSQPGGYNEQFFGPGTRLTVL.

This chain uses TRBV7-9 with TRBJ1-1; D is undetermined. Germline CDR1 SEHNR, CDR2 FQNEAQ (reference sequence). The V gene lost 7 bases and the J gene lost 0 bases, with 9 bases spanning the gap. This CDR3 contains 13 residues. The CDR3 loop is CASMGRMNTEAFF. In nucleotides, the CDR3 is TGTGCCAGCATGGGCAGAATGAACACTGAAGCTTTCTTT.

The V gene is TRBV7-7, the J gene TRBJ2-1; perhaps D is TRBD1 or TRBD2 (5 bases each). The CDR3 is 15 amino acids. Germline V gene lookup returns CDR1 SSHAT and CDR2 FNYEAQ (reference sequence). Between the trimmed V and J ends, which lost 1 base and 4 bases, there was a span of 11 bases. CDR3 nucleotide sequence: TGTGCCAGCAGCTTAGGCCAGGGACGATACAATGAGCAGTTCTTC. Translated: CASSLGQGRYNEQFF.

This rearrangement joins TRBV7-9 to TRBJ2-1; D call uncertain. The ends were cut back, 5 bases at V and 2 bases at J, with 16 bases in the middle. Germline loops: CDR1 SEHNR, CDR2 FQNEAQ (reference sequence). The CDR3 totals 16 residues. CDR3 sequence: CASSPPGNPTYNEQFF. CDR3 nucleotide sequence: TGTGCCAGCAGCCCCCCTGGGAACCCTACCTACAATGAGCAGTTCTTC.

V is TRBV6-5 and J is TRBJ1-5, with 10 positions matching TRBD1. Per germline, CDR1 MNHEY and CDR2 SVGAGI. The trim removed 6 bases at V and 6 bases at J, leaving 5 bases unmatched. This CDR3 contains 14 residues. This chain's CDR3 is CASRGQGISQPQHF. The CDR3 bases are TGTGCCAGCAGGGGACAGGGGATCTCTCAGCCCCAGCATTTT.

The CDR3 sequence: CASSLGGLAADTQYF. The CDR3 nucleotides are TGTGCCAGCAGCTTAGGGGGACTAGCTGCAGATACGCAGTATTTT. The V gene is TRBV7-6, the J gene TRBJ2-3; TRBD2 agrees at 9 bases. CDR3 length: 15 residues. The germline V gene encodes CDR1 SGHVS and CDR2 FNYEAQ. Trimming removed 1 base from V and 4 bases from J; junction bases left unmatched: 3.

This clone was seen more than once but under ten times. Other DNA sequences within the sample encode an identical CDR3. The chain combines TRBV6-5 with TRBJ1-1; the D is unclear. Trimming left V 2 bases short and J 1 base short, with 2 bases between. The germline gives CDR1 MNHEY, CDR2 SVGAGI. The CDR3 covers 12 residues. The CDR3 DNA is TGTGCCAGCAGTTACAGGAACACTGAAGCTTTCTTT. It specifies CASSYRNTEAFF.

The rearrangement joins TRBV6-6 to TRBJ2-2; perhaps TRBD2 as D (5 bases). This CDR3 region has 15 residues. CDR1 is MNHNY, CDR2 SVGAGI, per germline (reference sequence). V lost 6 bases and J lost 4, with 15 bases in between. CDR3 in amino acids: CASSQKRGGTGELFF. CDR3 sequence (DNA): TGTGCCAGCAGCCAAAAGAGAGGAGGCACCGGGGAGCTGTTTTTT.

This chain joins TRBV4-2 and TRBJ2-5; 9 bases agree with TRBD2. Germline V gives CDR1 LGHNA, CDR2 YNFKEQ. The CDR3 loop spans 17 amino acids. Trimming removed 0 bases from V and 4 bases from J; junction bases left unmatched: 9. This CDR3 is CASSQDVIAGVGETQYF. The CDR3 bases are TGTGCCAGCAGCCAAGACGTCATAGCGGGGGTGGGAGAGACCCAGTACTTC.